Each of the 5 T cell receptor beta chains below was sequenced from the same sample in a study of T cell repertoires in cytomegalovirus infection. For these receptors, no antigen is known. Each CDR3 protein gets one entry after TCRdb re-called the reads with MiXCR. The table records about 740,000 distinct CDR3 sequences, around 31% of them present only once. The sequencing used cultured PBMCs, collected from culture after CMV antigen stimulation. The receptors come from a human donor in good health (CMV status not recorded). Some clones in this sample may be carry-over from other donors' samples.

The table lists this clonotype with a few counts. The chain recombines TRBV12-3 or TRBV12-4 with TRBJ1-2; D is possibly TRBD1 (6 bases). The CDR3 length is 14 residues. The germline V and J ends were trimmed by 3 bases and 2 bases, with 10 bases remaining between them. The CDR3: CASSFPGVNYGYTF. The CDR3 DNA reads as TGTGCCAGCAGTTTCCCAGGGGTGAACTATGGCTACACCTTC.

This clonotype was found a few times. V usage is TRBV19 and J usage is TRBJ2-1; D unresolved. Trimming took off 2 bases at V and 8 bases at J, with 4 bases between the two ends. This CDR3 has 11 residues. Germline CDR1 LNHDA, CDR2 SQIVND (reference sequence). Written as DNA, the CDR3 is TGTGCCAGTAGTATAATGGATGAGCAGTTCTTC. As protein: CASSIMDEQFF.

This clonotype was observed a few times. The V gene is TRBV19, the J gene TRBJ2-3; 12 nucleotides agree with TRBD1. CDR3 length equals 14 residues. J lost 4 bases, V lost 9 bases, and 5 bases had no gene match. Germline CDR1 and CDR2: LNHDA and SQIVND (reference sequence). CDR3 in amino acids: CASRDRGLADTQYF. CDR3 DNA: TGTGCCAGCAGGGACAGGGGGCTCGCAGATACGCAGTATTTT. The complete variable domain, with remaining parts taken from reference TRBV19 and TRBJ2-3, reads DGGITQSPKYLFRKEGQNVTLSCEQNLNHDAMYWYRQDPGQGLRLIYYSQIVNDFQKGDIAEGYSVSREKKESFPLTVTSAQKNPTAFYLCASRDRGLADTQYFGPGTRLTVL.

This clonotype was observed a handful of times. The chain couples TRBV20-1 to TRBJ2-3, with 9 nucleotides matching TRBD2. Germline assignment: CDR1 DFQATT and CDR2 SNEGSKA (reference sequence). The CDR3 contains 13 residues. V was clipped by 1 base and J by 10 bases; unmatched bases: 6. This chain's CDR3 is CSARASQRGAQYF. CDR3 bases: TGCAGTGCTAGAGCAAGTCAGCGGGGGGCGCAGTATTTT.

This clonotype turned up a few times. The chain couples TRBV7-9 to TRBJ2-1; D call uncertain. Deletions cut 1 base from V and 5 bases from J, with 15 bases between. This CDR3 has 16 residues. Germline CDR1 and CDR2: SEHNR and FQNEAQ (reference sequence). The CDR3 region is CASSLGPTMTDNEQFF. Written as DNA, the CDR3 is TGTGCCAGCAGCTTAGGTCCGACAATGACGGACAATGAGCAGTTCTTC.